One sample yielded the 30 T cell receptor beta chains listed below, sequenced in a study of human T cells and chemical hapten exposure. Documented time point: patch test 3, about 24 weeks after DPC sensitization. Sample treatment: therapeutic diphenylcyclopropenone sensitization with weekly scalp DPC. Via MiXCR, TCRdb re-called the RACE reads, giving one row per CDR3 protein. The sample records under 130,000 distinct CDR3 sequences, 34% being singletons. The sequences come from whole blood, collected in connection with sensitization to the hapten diphenylcyclopropenone (DPC). The receptors here all came from a man aged 35 to 55 with alopecia areata. Some clones in this sample may be carry-over from other donors' samples.

In this sample, this clonotype turned up a few times. This chain connects TRBV4-1 to TRBJ1-1; perhaps TRBD1 as D (5 bases). Germline CDR1 and CDR2: MGHRA and YSYEKL. The CDR3 totals 15 residues. The V end lost 4 bases, the J end lost 1 base, and 13 bases lay between the germline ends. The CDR3 nucleotides are TGCGCCAGCAGCCGTTACGGGACGCCGAACACTGAAGCTTTCTTT. It codes for CASSRYGTPNTEAFF.

In this sample, this clonotype turned up a few times. The rearrangement links TRBV9 to TRBJ2-1; TRBD2 is a possible D gene (6 bases). The CDR3 runs 17 residues. With 0 bases removed from V and 4 bases from J, the gap between germline ends came to 17 bases. CDR1 is SGDLS and CDR2 is YYNGEE in the germline V gene. In DNA, the CDR3 is TGTGCCAGCAGCGTAGCAGGAGGGGCCCCCTTATACAATGAGCAGTTCTTC. Residues: CASSVAGGAPLYNEQFF.

This clonotype was seen more than once but under ten times. The chain joins TRBV3-1 to TRBJ2-7; D is unresolved. The V end lost 2 bases, the J end lost 0 bases, and 11 bases lay between the germline ends. CDR1 and CDR2 from the germline V gene are LGHDT and YNNKEL (reference sequence). This CDR3 has 15 residues. The DNA for the CDR3 is TGTGCCAGCAGCCAAAAGGAACTAAGCTCCTACGAGCAGTACTTC. The encoded protein is CASSQKELSSYEQYF.

This sequence joins TRBV2 and TRBJ1-2; TRBD1 is a possible D gene (5 bases). Germline CDR1 and CDR2: SNHLY and FYNNEI. The V and J ends lost 4 bases and 4 bases respectively, with 13 bases between them. The CDR3 runs 14 residues. The DNA of the CDR3 is TGTGCCAGCAGTGTAATGATGCAGGGCTATGGCTACACCTTC. As protein: CASSVMMQGYGYTF.

The chain uses TRBV30 and TRBJ2-3; D is uncertain. V lost 0 bases and J lost 5, with 9 bases in between. From germline, CDR1 is GTSNPN and CDR2 SVGIG (reference sequence). The CDR3 loop spans 13 amino acids. CDR3 in DNA: TGTGCCTGGAGTGTAGGTTTGGGAGATACGCAGTATTTT. It codes for CAWSVGLGDTQYF.

There are a few counts of this clonotype. This chain joins TRBV19 and TRBJ1-5; no definite D call. Germline CDR1 LNHDA, CDR2 SQIVND (reference sequence). V was shortened by 2 bases and J by 3 bases, with 5 bases between the two germline ends. There are 13 residues in the CDR3. The CDR3 DNA follows: TGTGCCAGTAGTATACCCCCCAATCAGCCCCAGCATTTT. As protein: CASSIPPNQPQHF.

V is TRBV20-1 and J is TRBJ2-3; TRBD2 agrees at 9 bases. The CDR3 extends over 13 amino acids. The V gene's germline CDR1 is DFQATT and CDR2 SNEGSKA (reference sequence). J was trimmed by 9 bases and V by 3 bases; bases with no gene match: 7. CDR3 DNA: TGCAGTGCTAGGGCTCTAGCGGGATGGACGCAGTATTTT. It codes for CSARALAGWTQYF.

This clonotype occurred a few times. This chain uses TRBV6-5 with TRBJ1-4; D is uncertain. CDR1 is MNHEY, CDR2 SVGAGI, per germline. Trimming removed 0 bases at V and 7 bases at J, with 15 bases between. The length of the CDR3 is 16 residues. CDR3 nucleotide sequence: TGTGCCAGCAGTTACTCGAGCCTCCCTCCGAGTGAAAAACTGTTTTTT. Translating it yields CASSYSSLPPSEKLFF.

CDR3 DNA sequence: TGTGCCAGCAGTCCCCGGACGGGGGGCTCCTACGAGCAGTACGTC. Encoded protein: CASSPRTGGSYEQYV. The V and J genes are TRBV6-2 or TRBV6-3 and TRBJ2-7; 7 positions match TRBD2. With V trimmed by 5 bases and J by 0 bases, 7 bases remained unmatched. Looked up from germline, CDR1 is MNHEY and CDR2 is SVGEGT. This CDR3 is built from 15 residues.

The rearrangement joins TRBV28 to TRBJ2-5; 9 bases match TRBD2. Germline V gene sequence: CDR1 MDHEN, CDR2 SYDVKM. The CDR3 contains 16 residues. V was clipped by 5 bases and J by 0 bases; unmatched bases: 7. The chain's CDR3 is CASSLSLAGYQETQYF. CDR3 bases: TGTGCCAGCAGTCTCTCACTAGCGGGCTACCAAGAGACCCAGTACTTC.

This clonotype was counted a single time. The chain couples TRBV2 to TRBJ2-3; a possible D gene is TRBD1 (6 bases). This CDR3 contains 14 residues. V dropped 4 bases and J dropped 5 bases, with 13 bases sitting between them. From germline, CDR1 is SNHLY and CDR2 FYNNEI. The CDR3 DNA is TGTGCCAGCAGTGTAAGGCAGGGGATAGATACGCAGTATTTT. The encoded protein is CASSVRQGIDTQYF.

The J gene is TRBJ1-2, the V gene TRBV20-1; 8 positions agree with TRBD1. In germline, CDR1 is DFQATT, CDR2 SNEGSKA (reference sequence). The V and J ends lost 5 bases and 8 bases, in that order; junction bases with no gene match: 7. CDR3 size: 12 residues. The CDR3 sequence is CSAAPSGGGYTF. The CDR3 DNA follows: TGCAGTGCTGCCCCTTCAGGGGGCGGCTACACCTTC.

There are a few counts of this clonotype. The chain joins TRBV5-1 to TRBJ2-1, with 9 bases fitting TRBD2. The germline gives CDR1 SGHRS, CDR2 YFSETQ. V dropped 1 base and J dropped 5; count of bases not matched to a gene: 4. CDR3 length equals 15 residues. CDR3 coding DNA: TGCGCCAGCAGCTTGCCTAGCGGGATGCACAATGAGCAGTTCTTC. It yields the protein CASSLPSGMHNEQFF. The variable domain in full, with the rest retrieved from reference TRBV5-1 and TRBJ2-1, is KAGVTQTPRYLIKTRGQQVTLSCSPISGHRSVSWYQQTPGQGLQFLFEYFSETQRNKGNFPGRFSGRQFSNSRSEMNVSTLELGDSALYLCASSLPSGMHNEQFFGPGTRLTVL.

V gene TRBV10-3 combines with J gene TRBJ1-1, with 9 bases lining up with TRBD1. J was trimmed by 0 bases and V by 2 bases; bases with no gene match: 1. The CDR3 spans 15 residues. Germline V lookup: CDR1 ENHRY, CDR2 SYGVKD. CDR3 nucleotides: TGTGCCATCAGTGAGACAGGGGGCCTGAACACTGAAGCTTTCTTT. Encoded protein: CAISETGGLNTEAFF.

The chain couples TRBV20-1 to TRBJ2-7; 14 positions match TRBD2. J was trimmed by 2 bases and V by 6 bases; bases with no gene match: 6. Germline lookup yields CDR1 DFQATT and CDR2 SNEGSKA (reference sequence). CDR3 length equals 15 residues. CDR3 loop: CSAKGTSGSAYEQYF. The CDR3 bases are TGCAGTGCAAAAGGGACTAGCGGGAGCGCCTACGAGCAGTACTTC.

Only a few counts were recorded for this clonotype. This chain joins TRBV20-1 and TRBJ1-1; D gene uncertain. Trimming left V 1 base short and J 1 base short, with 10 bases between. Germline assignment: CDR1 DFQATT and CDR2 SNEGSKA (reference sequence). This CDR3 is 14 amino acids long. CDR3 amino acids: CSARAPGGNTEAFF. DNA of the CDR3: TGCAGTGCTAGAGCTCCTGGAGGGAACACTGAAGCTTTCTTT.

This clonotype has more than one count but fewer than ten. The chain carries TRBV29-1 and TRBJ1-5; TRBD1 might be the D (6 bases). V lost 4 bases and J lost 4, with 8 bases in between. The CDR3 runs 12 residues. Germline V gives CDR1 SQVTM, CDR2 ANQGSEA. The CDR3 reads CSVGTENQPQHF. Here the CDR3 DNA reads TGCAGCGTTGGGACAGAAAATCAGCCCCAGCATTTT.

This clonotype was recorded a few times. The chain is built from TRBV6-2 or TRBV6-3 and TRBJ2-7; 7 bases map to TRBD2. Germline values: CDR1 MNHEY, CDR2 SVGEGT. The CDR3 has 15 residues. Germline trimming cut 4 bases from V and 1 base from J; bases unmatched to any gene: 7. CDR3 bases: TGTGCCAGCAGTTCAAGCGGGACTACTTCCTACGAGCAGTACTTC. The encoded protein is CASSSSGTTSYEQYF.

In its sample, this clonotype was seen a few times. V and J are TRBV12-3 or TRBV12-4 and TRBJ2-2, with 9 bases identical to TRBD2. Trimming cost V 6 bases and J 6 bases; bases outside gene matches: 8. The CDR3 extends over 15 amino acids. CDR3 sequence: CASSPPGLAAGELFF. For the CDR3, the DNA is TGTGCCAGCAGCCCCCCGGGACTAGCCGCCGGGGAGCTGTTTTTT.

The rearrangement uses TRBV30 and TRBJ2-5; a possible D gene is TRBD1 (5 bases). Germline V gene data show CDR1 as GTSNPN and CDR2 as SVGIG (reference sequence). CDR3 size: 13 residues. V lost 2 bases, J lost 4 bases, and 11 bases lay in between. CDR3 nucleotides: TGTGCCTGGAGTCCCGCAGGGCGAGAGACCCAGTACTTC. Encoded protein: CAWSPAGRETQYF. The full variable domain, completed using reference TRBV30 and TRBJ2-5, is SQTIHQWPATLVQPVGSPLSLECTVEGTSNPNLYWYRQAAGRGLQLLFYSVGIGQISSEVPQNLSASRPQDRQFILSSKKLLLSDSGFYLCAWSPAGRETQYFGPGTRLLVL.

This clonotype has a handful of counts. This chain uses TRBV18 with TRBJ2-2, with D perhaps TRBD2 (5 bases). The CDR3 has 16 residues. Germline values: CDR1 KGHSH, CDR2 LQKENI. V was pared by 3 bases and J by 6 bases, with 17 bases between. In nucleotides, the CDR3 is TGTGCCAGCTCACCCCTGCAGACTACTATCGCCGGGGAGCTGTTTTTT. Its translation is CASSPLQTTIAGELFF.

This chain uses TRBV20-1 with TRBJ2-3; the match to TRBD2 covers 9 bases. The CDR3 consists of 17 residues. Germline V CDR1 and CDR2: DFQATT, SNEGSKA (reference sequence). Trimming took 0 bases from V and 4 from J; bases not matched to a gene: 11. CDR3 region: CSARDRRLAGVADTQYF. CDR3 bases: TGCAGTGCTAGAGATCGGCGCTTAGCGGGAGTGGCAGATACGCAGTATTTT.

There are a few counts of this clonotype. The chain uses TRBV7-6 and TRBJ1-3; 8 bases match TRBD1. Germline assignment: CDR1 SGHVS and CDR2 FNYEAQ. J lost 5 bases, V lost 5 bases, and 5 bases had no gene match. This CDR3 is built from 14 residues. The CDR3 DNA is TGTGCCAGCAGCAGGGACAGGATCAGAAACACCATATATTTT. Translating gives CASSRDRIRNTIYF.

This chain connects TRBV7-4 to TRBJ2-7; 11 bases align to TRBD2. The CDR3 spans 14 residues. Germline CDR1 is SGHVT and CDR2 is SQSDAQ. J gave up 7 bases and V 1 base, and 3 bases lay outside the gene matches. CDR3 DNA: TGTGCCAGCAGCTTAGGACTAGCGGGACGGGAGCAGTACGTC. This gives the protein CASSLGLAGREQYV.

V gene TRBV12-3 or TRBV12-4 combines with J gene TRBJ2-3; D gene unclear. The length of the CDR3 is 15 residues. Trimming cost V 5 bases and J 2 bases, with 14 bases left between them. CDR3 region: CASSPPQGYTDTQYF. The CDR3 DNA is TGTGCCAGCAGTCCCCCGCAAGGATACACAGATACGCAGTATTTT.

This rearrangement joins TRBV7-9 to TRBJ1-1; no clear D gene. Trimming shortened V by 2 bases and J by 0 bases, and 7 bases separated the two germline ends. CDR1 and CDR2 from the germline V gene are SEHNR and FQNEAQ (reference sequence). The CDR3 runs 14 residues. CDR3 in amino acids: CASSLMGLNTEAFF. The CDR3 DNA reads TGTGCCAGCAGCTTAATGGGTTTGAACACTGAAGCTTTCTTT.

The chain joins TRBV29-1 to TRBJ2-2, with D possibly being TRBD2 (5 bases). Germline CDR1 and CDR2: SQVTM and ANQGSEA. V gave up 4 bases and J gave up 0 bases, with 9 bases separating them. The CDR3 is 14 residues long. The CDR3 nucleotides are TGCAGCGTTGTGGTTAGCGCGAACACCGGGGAGCTGTTTTTT. Protein: CSVVVSANTGELFF.

This clonotype was seen a handful of times. The chain uses TRBV24-1 and TRBJ1-3, with a possible D match to TRBD1 (5 bases). Trimming shortened V by 3 bases and J by 2 bases, and 10 bases separated the two germline ends. CDR1 and CDR2 (germline): KGHDR, SFDVKD. The CDR3 consists of 15 residues. The CDR3: CATSDAGIAGNTIYF. For the CDR3, the DNA is TGTGCCACCAGTGATGCAGGGATCGCTGGAAACACCATATATTTT.

The CDR3 reads CATPPSRTGAGRGYTF. In DNA, the CDR3 is TGTGCCACCCCACCTTCGCGGACAGGGGCCGGGCGTGGCTACACCTTC. V gene TRBV24-1 combines with J gene TRBJ1-2; 9 bases are a match to TRBD1. V trimming: 9 bases; J trimming: 7 bases; junction bases outside the gene matches: 17. Germline-derived CDR1 and CDR2 are KGHDR and SFDVKD. CDR3 length equals 16 residues.

This clonotype appeared once. The chain couples TRBV7-2 to TRBJ2-3; 7 nucleotides line up with TRBD2. The CDR3 sequence is 16 residues long. V gave up 5 bases and J gave up 1 base; unmatched junction bases: 9. The V gene's germline CDR1 is SGHTA and CDR2 FQGNSA. The CDR3 reads CASSPTPAGGTDTQYF. CDR3 in DNA: TGTGCCAGCAGCCCCACCCCCGCGGGGGGCACAGATACGCAGTATTTT.